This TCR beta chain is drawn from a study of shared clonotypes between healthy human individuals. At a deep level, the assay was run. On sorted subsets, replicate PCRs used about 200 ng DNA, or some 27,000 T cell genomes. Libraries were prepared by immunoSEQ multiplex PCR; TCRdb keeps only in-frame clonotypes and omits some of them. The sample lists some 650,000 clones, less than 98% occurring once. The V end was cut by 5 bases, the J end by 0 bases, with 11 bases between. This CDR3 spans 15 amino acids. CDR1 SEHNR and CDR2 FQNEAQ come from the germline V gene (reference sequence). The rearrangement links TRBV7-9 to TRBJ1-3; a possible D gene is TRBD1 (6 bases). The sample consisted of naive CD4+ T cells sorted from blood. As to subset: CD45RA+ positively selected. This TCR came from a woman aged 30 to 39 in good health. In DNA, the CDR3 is TGTGCCAGCAGCCCCGGACAGTCCTCTGGAAACACCATATATTTT. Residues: CASSPGQSSGNTIYF. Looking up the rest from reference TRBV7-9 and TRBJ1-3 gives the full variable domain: DTGVSQNPRHKITKRGQNVTFRCDPISEHNRLYWYRQTLGQGPEFLTYFQNEAQLEKSRLLSDRFSAERPKGSFSTLEIQRTEQGDSAMYLCASSPGQSSGNTIYFGEGSWLTVV.